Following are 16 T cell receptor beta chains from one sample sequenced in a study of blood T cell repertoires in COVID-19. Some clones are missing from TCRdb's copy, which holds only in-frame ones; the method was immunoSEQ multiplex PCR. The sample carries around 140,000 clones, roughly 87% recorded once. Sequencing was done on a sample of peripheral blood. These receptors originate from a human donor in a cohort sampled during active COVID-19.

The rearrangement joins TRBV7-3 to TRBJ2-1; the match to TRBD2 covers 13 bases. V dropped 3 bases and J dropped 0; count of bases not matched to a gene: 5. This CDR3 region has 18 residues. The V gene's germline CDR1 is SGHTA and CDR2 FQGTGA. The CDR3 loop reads CASSFGLAGVVSYNEQFF. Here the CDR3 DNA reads TGTGCCAGCAGCTTCGGACTAGCGGGGGTCGTCTCCTACAATGAGCAGTTCTTC.

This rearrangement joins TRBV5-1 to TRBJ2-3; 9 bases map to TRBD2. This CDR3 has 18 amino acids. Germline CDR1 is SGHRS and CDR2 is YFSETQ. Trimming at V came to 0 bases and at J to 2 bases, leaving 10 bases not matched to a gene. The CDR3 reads CASSLEFWRGGDTDTQYF. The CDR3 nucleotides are TGCGCCAGCAGCTTGGAATTCTGGCGGGGGGGAGACACAGATACGCAGTATTTT.

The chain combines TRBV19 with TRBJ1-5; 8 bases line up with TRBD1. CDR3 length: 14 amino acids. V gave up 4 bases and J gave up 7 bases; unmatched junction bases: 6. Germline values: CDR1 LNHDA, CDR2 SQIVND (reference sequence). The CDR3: CASSTSGQGQPQHF. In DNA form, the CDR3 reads TGTGCCAGTAGTACCTCCGGACAGGGCCAGCCCCAGCATTTT.

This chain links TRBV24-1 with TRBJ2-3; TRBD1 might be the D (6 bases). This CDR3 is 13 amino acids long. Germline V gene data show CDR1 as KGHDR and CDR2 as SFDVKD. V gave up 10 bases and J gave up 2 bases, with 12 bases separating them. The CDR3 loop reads CATEGENTDTQYF. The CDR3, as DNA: TGTGCCACAGAGGGGGAAAACACAGATACGCAGTATTTT.

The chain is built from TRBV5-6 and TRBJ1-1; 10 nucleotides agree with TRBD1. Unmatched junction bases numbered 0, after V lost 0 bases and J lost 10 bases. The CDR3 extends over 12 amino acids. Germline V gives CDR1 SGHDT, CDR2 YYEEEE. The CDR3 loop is CASSLGQGAAFF. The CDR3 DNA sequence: TGTGCCAGCAGCTTGGGACAGGGGGCAGCTTTCTTT.

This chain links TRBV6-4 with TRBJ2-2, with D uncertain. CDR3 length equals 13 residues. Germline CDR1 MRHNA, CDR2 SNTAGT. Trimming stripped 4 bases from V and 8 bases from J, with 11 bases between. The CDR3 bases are TGTGCCAGCAGTGTAACAGTATCGGGGGAGCTGTTTTTT. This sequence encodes CASSVTVSGELFF.

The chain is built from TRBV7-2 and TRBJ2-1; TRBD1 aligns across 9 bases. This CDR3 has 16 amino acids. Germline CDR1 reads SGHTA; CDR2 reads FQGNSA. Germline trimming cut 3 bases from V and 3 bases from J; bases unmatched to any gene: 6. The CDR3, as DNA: TGTGCCAGCAGCTTTCAACAGGGGGCGGGCTACAATGAGCAGTTCTTC. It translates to CASSFQQGAGYNEQFF.

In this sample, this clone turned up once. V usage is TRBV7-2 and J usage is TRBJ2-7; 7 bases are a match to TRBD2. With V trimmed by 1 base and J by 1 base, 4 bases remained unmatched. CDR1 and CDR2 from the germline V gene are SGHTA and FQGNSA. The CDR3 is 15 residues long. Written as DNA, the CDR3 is TGTGCCAGCAGCTTAGTTGGCGGGGGATCCTACGAGCAGTACTTC. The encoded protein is CASSLVGGGSYEQYF.

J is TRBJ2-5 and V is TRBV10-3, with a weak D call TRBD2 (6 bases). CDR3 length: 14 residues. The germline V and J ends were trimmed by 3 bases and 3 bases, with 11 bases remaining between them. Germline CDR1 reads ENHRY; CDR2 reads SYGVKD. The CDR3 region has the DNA TGTGCCATCAGTGACTGGCGGGGAGAAGAGACCCAGTACTTC. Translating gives CAISDWRGEETQYF.

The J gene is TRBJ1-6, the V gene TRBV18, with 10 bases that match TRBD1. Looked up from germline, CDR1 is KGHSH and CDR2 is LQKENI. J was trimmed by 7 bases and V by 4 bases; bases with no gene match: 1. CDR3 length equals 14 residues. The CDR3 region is CASSLDRGNSPLHF. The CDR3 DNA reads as TGTGCCAGCTCACTGGACAGGGGGAATTCACCCCTCCACTTT.

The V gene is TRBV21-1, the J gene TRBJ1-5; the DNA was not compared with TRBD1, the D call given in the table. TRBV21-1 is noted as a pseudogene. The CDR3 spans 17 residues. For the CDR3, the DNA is TGTGCCAGCAGCACCAAGGGGGACAGGGACATTAATCAGCCCCAGCATTTT. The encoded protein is CASSTKGDRDINQPQHF.

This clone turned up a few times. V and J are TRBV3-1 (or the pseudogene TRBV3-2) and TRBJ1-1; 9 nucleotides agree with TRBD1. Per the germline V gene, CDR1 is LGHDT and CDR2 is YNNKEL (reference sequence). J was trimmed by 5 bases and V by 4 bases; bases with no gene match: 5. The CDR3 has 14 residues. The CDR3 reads CASSPTGGVTEAFF. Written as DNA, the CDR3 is TGTGCCAGCAGCCCTACAGGGGGCGTGACTGAAGCTTTCTTT.

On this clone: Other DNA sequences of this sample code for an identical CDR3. CDR3 amino acids: CASSVLAGGYNEQFF. The CDR3 coding sequence is TGTGCCAGCAGCGTACTAGCGGGGGGATACAATGAGCAGTTCTTC. J is TRBJ2-1 and V is TRBV9; the match to TRBD2 covers 11 bases. The trim removed 1 base at V and 4 bases at J, leaving 1 base unmatched. The germline V gene encodes CDR1 SGDLS and CDR2 YYNGEE. There are 15 residues in the CDR3.

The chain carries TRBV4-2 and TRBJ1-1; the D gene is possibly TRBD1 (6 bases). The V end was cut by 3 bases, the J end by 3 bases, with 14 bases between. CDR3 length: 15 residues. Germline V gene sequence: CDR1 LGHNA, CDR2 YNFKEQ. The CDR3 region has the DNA TGTGCCAGCAGCCATGACAGACAGGCACACACTGAAGCTTTCTTT. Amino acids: CASSHDRQAHTEAFF.

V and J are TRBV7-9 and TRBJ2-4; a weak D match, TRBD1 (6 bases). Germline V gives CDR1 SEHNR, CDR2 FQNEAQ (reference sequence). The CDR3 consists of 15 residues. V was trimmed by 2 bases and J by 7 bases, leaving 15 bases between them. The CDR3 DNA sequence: TGTGCCAGCAGCTTAAAACAGGGTGTGCTCAACATTCAGTACTTC. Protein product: CASSLKQGVLNIQYF.

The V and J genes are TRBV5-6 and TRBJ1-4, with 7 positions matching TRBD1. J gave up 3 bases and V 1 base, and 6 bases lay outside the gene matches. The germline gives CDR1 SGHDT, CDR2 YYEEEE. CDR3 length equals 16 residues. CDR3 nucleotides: TGTGCCAGCAGCTTGTGGACAGGCCAGCCTAATGAAAAACTGTTTTTT. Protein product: CASSLWTGQPNEKLFF.